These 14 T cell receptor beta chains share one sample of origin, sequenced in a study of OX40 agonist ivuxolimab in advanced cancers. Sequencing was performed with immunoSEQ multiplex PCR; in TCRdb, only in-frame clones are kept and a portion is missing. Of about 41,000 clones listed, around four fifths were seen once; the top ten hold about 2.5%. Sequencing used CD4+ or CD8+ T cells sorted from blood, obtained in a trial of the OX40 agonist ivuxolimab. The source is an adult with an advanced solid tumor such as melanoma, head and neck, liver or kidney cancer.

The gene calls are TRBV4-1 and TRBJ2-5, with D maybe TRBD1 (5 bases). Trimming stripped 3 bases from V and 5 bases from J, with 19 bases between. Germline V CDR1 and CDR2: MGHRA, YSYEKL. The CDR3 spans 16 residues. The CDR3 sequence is CASSQSWGSQQETQYF. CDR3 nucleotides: TGCGCCAGCAGCCAGTCCTGGGGCTCTCAACAGGAGACCCAGTACTTC.

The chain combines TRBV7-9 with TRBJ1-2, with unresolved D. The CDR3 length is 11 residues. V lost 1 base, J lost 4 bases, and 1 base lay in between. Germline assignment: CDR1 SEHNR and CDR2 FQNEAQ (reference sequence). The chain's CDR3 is CASSLVYGYTF. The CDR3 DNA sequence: TGTGCCAGCAGCTTAGTCTATGGCTACACCTTC.

This chain's CDR3 is CASSEEAGYYEQYF. CDR3 DNA sequence: TGTGCCAGCAGTGAGGAGGCGGGATACTACGAGCAGTACTTC. J is TRBJ2-7 and V is TRBV2; TRBD2 might be the D (6 bases). Trimming shortened V by 3 bases and J by 3 bases, and 12 bases separated the two germline ends. Germline values: CDR1 SNHLY, CDR2 FYNNEI. The CDR3 spans 14 residues.

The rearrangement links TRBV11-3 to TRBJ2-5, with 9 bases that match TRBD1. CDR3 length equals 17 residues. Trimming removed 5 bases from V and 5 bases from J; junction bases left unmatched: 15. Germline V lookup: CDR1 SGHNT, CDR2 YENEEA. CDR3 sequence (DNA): TGTGCCAGCAGCGGAAACCTCCGGGACAGGGCCTTGGAGACCCAGTACTTC. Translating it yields CASSGNLRDRALETQYF.

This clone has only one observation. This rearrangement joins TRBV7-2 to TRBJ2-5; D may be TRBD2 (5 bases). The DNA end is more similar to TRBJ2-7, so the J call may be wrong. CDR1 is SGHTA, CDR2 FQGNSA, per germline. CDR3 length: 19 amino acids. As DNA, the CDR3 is TGTGCCAGCAGCTTAGCGATGTCCGCCTTTAGGACTCTTTCCTACGAGCAGTACTTC. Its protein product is CASSLAMSAFRTLSYEQYF.

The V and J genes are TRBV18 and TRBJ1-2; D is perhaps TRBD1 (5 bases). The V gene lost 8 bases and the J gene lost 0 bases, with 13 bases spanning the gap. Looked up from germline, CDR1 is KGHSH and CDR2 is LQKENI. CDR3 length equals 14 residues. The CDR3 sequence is CASTGDSANYGYTF. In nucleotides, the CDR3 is TGTGCCAGCACTGGGGACTCAGCTAACTATGGCTACACCTTC.

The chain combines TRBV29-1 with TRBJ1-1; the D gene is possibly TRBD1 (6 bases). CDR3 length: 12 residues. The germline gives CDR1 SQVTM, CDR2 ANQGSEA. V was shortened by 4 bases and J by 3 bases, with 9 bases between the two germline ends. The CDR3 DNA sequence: TGCAGCGTTGGGGAGGGGGACACTGAAGCTTTCTTT. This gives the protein CSVGEGDTEAFF.

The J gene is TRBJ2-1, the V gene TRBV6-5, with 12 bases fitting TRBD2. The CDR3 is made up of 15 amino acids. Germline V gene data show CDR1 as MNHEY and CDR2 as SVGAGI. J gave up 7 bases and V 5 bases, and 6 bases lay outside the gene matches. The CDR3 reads CASSATSGRGNEQFF. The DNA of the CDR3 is TGTGCCAGCAGTGCGACTAGCGGGAGAGGTAATGAGCAGTTCTTC.

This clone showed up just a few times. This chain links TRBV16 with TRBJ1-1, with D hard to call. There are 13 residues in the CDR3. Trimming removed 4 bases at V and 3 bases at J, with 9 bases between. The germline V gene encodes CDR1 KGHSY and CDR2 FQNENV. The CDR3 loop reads CASSLIRDTEAFF. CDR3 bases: TGTGCCAGCAGCCTTATTAGGGACACTGAAGCTTTCTTT.

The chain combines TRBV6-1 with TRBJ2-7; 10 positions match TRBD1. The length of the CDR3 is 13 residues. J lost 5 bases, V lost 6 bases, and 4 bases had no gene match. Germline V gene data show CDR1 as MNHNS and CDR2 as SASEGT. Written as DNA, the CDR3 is TGTGCCAGCAGGGGACAGGGGAGGCACGAGCAGTACTTC. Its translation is CASRGQGRHEQYF.

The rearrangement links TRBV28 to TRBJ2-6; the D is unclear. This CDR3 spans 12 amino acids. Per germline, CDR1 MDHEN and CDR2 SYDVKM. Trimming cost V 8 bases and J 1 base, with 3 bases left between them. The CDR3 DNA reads TGTGCCAGCGTTTCTGGGGCCAACGTCCTGACTTTC. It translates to CASVSGANVLTF.

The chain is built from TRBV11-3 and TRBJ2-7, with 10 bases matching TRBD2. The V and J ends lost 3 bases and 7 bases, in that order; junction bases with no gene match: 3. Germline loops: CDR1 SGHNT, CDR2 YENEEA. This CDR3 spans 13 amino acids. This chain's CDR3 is CASSFLAGVEQYF. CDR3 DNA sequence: TGTGCCAGCAGCTTTCTAGCGGGAGTTGAGCAGTACTTC.

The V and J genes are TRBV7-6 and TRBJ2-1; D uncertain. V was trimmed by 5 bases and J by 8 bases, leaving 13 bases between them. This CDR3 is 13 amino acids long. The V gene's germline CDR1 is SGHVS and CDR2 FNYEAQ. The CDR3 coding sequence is TGTGCCAGCAGCCACCCAGCAGGCGATGAGCAGTTCTTC. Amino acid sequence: CASSHPAGDEQFF.

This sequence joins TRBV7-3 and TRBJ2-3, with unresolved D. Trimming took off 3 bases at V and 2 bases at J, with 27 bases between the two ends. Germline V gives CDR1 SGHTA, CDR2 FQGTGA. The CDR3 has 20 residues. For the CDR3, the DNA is TGTGCCAGCAGCTTTGATCTCCCCGGCAGGTTCCCGACTGTCACAGATACGCAGTATTTT. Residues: CASSFDLPGRFPTVTDTQYF.